Listed below are T cell receptor beta chains from one sample, sequenced in a study of T cell repertoires in cytomegalovirus infection. Their antigen targets remain unknown. TCRdb itself ran the reads through MiXCR, one entry per CDR3 protein. The top ten hold about 81% of the sample, which has over 100,000 distinct CDR3 sequences, 25% to 30% seen once. The sample was CD8+ T cells from cultured PBMCs, taken from culture after CMV antigen stimulation. The receptors originated from a human donor in good health (CMV status not recorded). Some clones in this sample may be carry-over from other donors' samples. CDR3s include the opening cysteine and the closing phenylalanine or tryptophan. The D gene is left open where the match is weak. Some rows mark clone size as missing; the rest say once, few, many or name a class of expanded clone.

d_call	v_call	j_call	clone_size	cdr3_aa	cdr3_nt
-	TRBV7-7	TRBJ2-3	many	CASSLDLGSDTQYF	TGTGCCAGCAGCTTAGACCTCGGGTCGGATACGCAGTATTTT
TRBD1	TRBV10-3	TRBJ1-2	few	CAIKAGTGGDYGYTF	TGTGCCATCAAGGCCGGGACAGGGGGCGACTATGGCTACACCTTC
TRBD2	TRBV19	TRBJ2-3	-	CATTSGGISDTQYF	TGTGCCACGACTAGCGGGGGAATCTCAGATACGCAGTATTTT
-	TRBV20-1	TRBJ2-5	many	CSASSLFGGSYQETQYF	TGCAGTGCTAGTTCTCTCTTCGGCGGCTCGTACCAAGAGACCCAGTACTTC
TRBD2	TRBV28	TRBJ2-1	-	CASSSRAGAYNEQFF	TGTGCCAGCAGTTCTAGAGCGGGGGCCTACAATGAGCAGTTCTTC
-	TRBV24-1	TRBJ2-7	-	CATSEGGDYYEQYF	TGTGCCACCAGTGAGGGCGGGGATTACTACGAGCAGTACTTC
-	TRBV12-3/TRBV12-4	TRBJ2-5	-	CASRDRGIQETQYF	TGTGCCAGCAGGGATCGGGGCATTCAAGAGACCCAGTACTTC
TRBD2	TRBV28	TRBJ2-7	-	CASSLTSGGSLGNEQYF	TGTGCCAGCAGTTTAACTAGCGGGGGTTCTCTGGGAAACGAGCAGTACTTC
TRBD2	TRBV11-2	TRBJ2-1	few	CASSQEGTSGGNEQFF	TGTGCCAGCAGCCAAGAGGGGACTAGCGGGGGCAATGAGCAGTTCTTC
TRBD1	TRBV20-1	TRBJ2-1	few	CSARSPDRIYNEQFF	TGCAGTGCTAGATCTCCGGACAGGATCTACAATGAGCAGTTCTTC
-	TRBV7-6	TRBJ1-1	few	CASSLLEGYDTEAFF	TGTGCCAGCAGCTTACTCGAGGGGTATGACACTGAAGCTTTCTTT
TRBD2	TRBV10-3	TRBJ2-7	few	CAIHSGKDYEQYF	TGTGCCATCCATAGCGGGAAGGATTACGAGCAGTACTTC
TRBD1	TRBV14	TRBJ2-3	-	CASSQGDRGRVIRTDTQYF	TGTGCCAGCAGCCAAGGTGACAGGGGGCGCGTAATTCGGACAGATACGCAGTATTTT
TRBD2	TRBV27	TRBJ2-7	-	CASSNPGLYYEQYF	TGTGCCAGCAGCAACCCGGGACTATACTACGAGCAGTACTTC
-	TRBV6-1	TRBJ2-7	-	CASSVDRTYEQYF	TGTGCCAGCAGTGTAGACAGAACCTACGAGCAGTACTTC
TRBD2	TRBV11-1	TRBJ2-2	few	CASRTGTSFDTGELFF	TGTGCCAGCAGGACCGGGACTAGCTTCGATACCGGGGAGCTGTTTTTT
-	TRBV4-1	TRBJ1-5	few	CASSQVPGVNQPQHF	TGCGCCAGCAGCCAAGTTCCAGGGGTTAATCAGCCCCAGCATTTT
-	TRBV7-6	TRBJ1-1	many	CASSEWAFGEAFF	TGTGCCAGCTCGGAGTGGGCCTTCGGTGAAGCTTTCTTT
-	TRBV6-5	TRBJ2-1	-	CASSWGNEQFF	TGTGCCAGCAGTTGGGGGAATGAGCAGTTCTTC
TRBD2	TRBV5-4	TRBJ2-1	many	CASSYTGGAYNEQFF	TGTGCCAGCAGCTATACGGGGGGAGCCTACAATGAGCAGTTCTTC
-	TRBV11-1	TRBJ2-1	-	CASLLDADNEQFF	TGTGCCAGCCTGCTAGATGCGGACAATGAGCAGTTCTTC
-	TRBV6-2/TRBV6-3	TRBJ1-5	many	CASSYGGLGNQPQHF	TGTGCCAGCAGTTACGGGGGGCTCGGGAATCAGCCCCAGCATTTT
-	TRBV27	TRBJ1-5	few	CASSFLNQPQHF	TGTGCCAGCAGTTTCCTCAATCAGCCCCAGCATTTT
-	TRBV20-1	TRBJ2-7	-	CSALRDSYEQYF	TGCAGTGCCCTACGGGACTCCTACGAGCAGTACTTC
-	TRBV6-6	TRBJ2-7	-	CASSDGPVSYEQYF	TGTGCCAGCAGTGACGGCCCCGTCTCCTACGAGCAGTACTTC
-	TRBV24-1	TRBJ2-1	-	CATSVMGYNEQFF	TGTGCCACCAGTGTCATGGGTTACAATGAGCAGTTCTTC
-	TRBV7-6	TRBJ1-1	-	CASSPGSGYQIMNTEAFF	TGTGCCAGCAGCCCCGGTTCGGGTTACCAGATTATGAACACTGAAGCTTTCTTT
-	TRBV11-2	TRBJ1-2	many	CASSLEARDRYGYTF	TGTGCCAGCAGCTTAGAGGCCAGGGATCGCTATGGCTACACCTTC
-	TRBV20-1	TRBJ2-7	-	CSARFLYEQYF	TGCAGTGCTAGGTTCCTTTACGAGCAGTACTTC
-	TRBV11-1	TRBJ2-5	few	CASSRGGQETQYF	TGTGCCAGCAGCCGCGGCGGCCAAGAGACCCAGTACTTC
-	TRBV12-3/TRBV12-4	TRBJ1-1	-	CASSTGTPEAFF	TGTGCCAGCAGTACCGGGACACCTGAAGCTTTCTTT
-	TRBV7-6	TRBJ2-1	-	CASSLTLNNEQFF	TGTGCCAGCAGCTTGACTCTAAACAATGAGCAGTTCTTC
TRBD1	TRBV7-6	TRBJ2-5	many	CASSLTGGAETQYF	TGTGCCAGCAGCCTGACAGGGGGCGCAGAGACCCAGTACTTC
TRBD2	TRBV13	TRBJ2-1	-	CASSPRTSGVGKQFF	TGTGCCAGCAGCCCACGCACTAGCGGTGTCGGGAAGCAGTTCTTC
TRBD2	TRBV20-1	TRBJ2-1	few	CSAASSGGAGSGNEQFF	TGCAGTGCCGCTAGTAGCGGGGGGGCCGGTTCGGGAAATGAGCAGTTCTTC
-	TRBV7-8	TRBJ1-1	few	CASSPPGTIGGNTEAFF	TGTGCCAGCAGCCCCCCGGGGACTATCGGGGGGAACACTGAAGCTTTCTTT
TRBD2	TRBV10-3	TRBJ2-1	-	CAISESGLALSYNEQFF	TGTGCCATCAGTGAGTCTGGACTAGCCCTGTCCTACAATGAGCAGTTCTTC
-	TRBV15	TRBJ2-7	once	CATSRDRGGTLYEQYF	TGTGCCACCAGCAGAGACAGGGGCGGAACTCTCTACGAGCAGTACTTC